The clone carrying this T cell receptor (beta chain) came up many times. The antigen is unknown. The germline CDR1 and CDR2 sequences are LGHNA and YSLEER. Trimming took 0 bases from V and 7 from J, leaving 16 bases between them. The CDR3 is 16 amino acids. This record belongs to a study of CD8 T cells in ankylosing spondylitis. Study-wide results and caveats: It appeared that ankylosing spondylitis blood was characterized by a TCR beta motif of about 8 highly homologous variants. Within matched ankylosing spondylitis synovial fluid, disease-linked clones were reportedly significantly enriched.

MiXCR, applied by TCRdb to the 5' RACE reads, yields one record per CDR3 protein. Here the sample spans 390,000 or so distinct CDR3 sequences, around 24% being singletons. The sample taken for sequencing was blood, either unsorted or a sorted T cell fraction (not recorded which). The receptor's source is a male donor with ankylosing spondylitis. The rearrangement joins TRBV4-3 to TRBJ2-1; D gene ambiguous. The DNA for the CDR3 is TGCGCCAGCAGCCAAGAACTCTACCCTCCTCGGAATGAGCAGTTCTTC. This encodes CASSQELYPPRNEQFF.